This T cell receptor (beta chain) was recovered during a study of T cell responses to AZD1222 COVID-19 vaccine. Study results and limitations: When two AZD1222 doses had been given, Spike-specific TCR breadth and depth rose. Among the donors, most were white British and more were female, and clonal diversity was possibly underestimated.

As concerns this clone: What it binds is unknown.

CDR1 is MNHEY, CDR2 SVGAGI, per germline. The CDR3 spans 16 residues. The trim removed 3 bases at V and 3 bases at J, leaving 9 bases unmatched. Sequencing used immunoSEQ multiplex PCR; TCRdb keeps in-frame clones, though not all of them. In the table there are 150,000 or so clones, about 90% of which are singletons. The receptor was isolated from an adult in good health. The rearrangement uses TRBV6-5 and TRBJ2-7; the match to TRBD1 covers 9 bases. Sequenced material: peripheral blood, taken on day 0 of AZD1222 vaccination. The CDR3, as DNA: TGTGCCAGCAGTTATCTTAGACAGGGGGTAAGCTACGAGCAGTACTTC. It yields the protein CASSYLRQGVSYEQYF.